This TCR beta chain was captured in a study of blood T cell repertoires in COVID-19. Sequencing was performed with immunoSEQ multiplex PCR; in TCRdb, only in-frame clones are kept and a portion is missing. This sample has fewer than 350,000 clones, with over 75% found just once. J gave up 1 base and V 4 bases, and 4 bases lay outside the gene matches. Germline lookup yields CDR1 LNHDA and CDR2 SQIVND (reference sequence). CDR3 size: 16 residues. V usage is TRBV19 and J usage is TRBJ2-2; the match to TRBD1 covers 9 bases. Material: peripheral blood. The clonotype originates from a woman aged 45-65 years who had recovered from COVID-19. The DNA for the CDR3 is TGTGCCAGTAGTACAAGGGGACAGGGGAACACCGGGGAGCTGTTTTTT. Encoded protein: CASSTRGQGNTGELFF. Supplemented by reference TRBV19 and TRBJ2-2, the full variable domain reads DGGITQSPKYLFRKEGQNVTLSCEQNLNHDAMYWYRQDPGQGLRLIYYSQIVNDFQKGDIAEGYSVSREKKESFPLTVTSAQKNPTAFYLCASSTRGQGNTGELFFGEGSRLTVL.